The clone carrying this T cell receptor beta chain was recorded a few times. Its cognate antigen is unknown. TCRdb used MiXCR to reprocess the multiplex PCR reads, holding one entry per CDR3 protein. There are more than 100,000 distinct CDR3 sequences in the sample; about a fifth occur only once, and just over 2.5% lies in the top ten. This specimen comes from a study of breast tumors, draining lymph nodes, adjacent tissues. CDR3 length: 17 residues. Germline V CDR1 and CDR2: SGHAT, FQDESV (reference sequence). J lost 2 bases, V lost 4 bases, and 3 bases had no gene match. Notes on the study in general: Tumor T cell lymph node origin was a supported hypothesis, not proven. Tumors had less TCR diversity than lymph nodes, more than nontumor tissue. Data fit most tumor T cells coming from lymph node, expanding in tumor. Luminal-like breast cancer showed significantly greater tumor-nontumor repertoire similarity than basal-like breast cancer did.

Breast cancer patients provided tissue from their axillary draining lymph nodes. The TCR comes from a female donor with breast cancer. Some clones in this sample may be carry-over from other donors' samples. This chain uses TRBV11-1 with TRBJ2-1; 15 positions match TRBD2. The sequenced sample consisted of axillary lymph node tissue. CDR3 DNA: TGTGCCAGCAGCTCGGGACTAGCGGGAGGTGCCTACAATGAGCAGTTCTTC. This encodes CASSSGLAGGAYNEQFF.